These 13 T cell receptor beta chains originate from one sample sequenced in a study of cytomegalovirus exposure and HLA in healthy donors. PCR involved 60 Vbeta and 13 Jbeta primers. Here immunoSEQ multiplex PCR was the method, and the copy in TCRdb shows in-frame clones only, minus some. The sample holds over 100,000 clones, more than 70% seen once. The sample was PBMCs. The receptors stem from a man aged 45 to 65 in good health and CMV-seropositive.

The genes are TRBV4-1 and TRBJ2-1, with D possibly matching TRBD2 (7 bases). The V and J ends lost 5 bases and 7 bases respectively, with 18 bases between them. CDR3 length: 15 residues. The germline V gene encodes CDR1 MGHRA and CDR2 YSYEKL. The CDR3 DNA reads TGCGCCAGCAGCGCAGCAGGGAGGGGGTGGAATGAGCAGTTCTTC. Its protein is CASSAAGRGWNEQFF.

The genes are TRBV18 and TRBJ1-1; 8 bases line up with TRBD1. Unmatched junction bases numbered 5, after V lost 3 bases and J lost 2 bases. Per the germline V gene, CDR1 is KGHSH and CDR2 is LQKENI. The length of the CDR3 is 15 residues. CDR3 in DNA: TGTGCCAGCTCACCCGGGCAGGGGGCTAACACTGAAGCTTTCTTT. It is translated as CASSPGQGANTEAFF.

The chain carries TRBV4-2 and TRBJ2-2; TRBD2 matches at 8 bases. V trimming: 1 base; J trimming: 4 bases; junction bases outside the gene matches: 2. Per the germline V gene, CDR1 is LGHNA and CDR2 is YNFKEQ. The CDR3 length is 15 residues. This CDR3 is CASSQAGGPTGELFF. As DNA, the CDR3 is TGTGCCAGCAGCCAAGCGGGGGGGCCCACCGGGGAGCTGTTTTTT.

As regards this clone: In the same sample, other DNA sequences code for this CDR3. CDR3 in amino acids: CASSQTPDRASGNTIYF. DNA for the CDR3: TGCGCCAGCAGCCAAACCCCCGACAGGGCCTCTGGAAACACCATATATTTT. The chain uses TRBV4-1 and TRBJ1-3; 7 nucleotides agree with TRBD1. The CDR3 is 17 residues long. Germline V gene lookup returns CDR1 MGHRA and CDR2 YSYEKL. Germline trimming cut 2 bases from V and 0 bases from J; bases unmatched to any gene: 7.

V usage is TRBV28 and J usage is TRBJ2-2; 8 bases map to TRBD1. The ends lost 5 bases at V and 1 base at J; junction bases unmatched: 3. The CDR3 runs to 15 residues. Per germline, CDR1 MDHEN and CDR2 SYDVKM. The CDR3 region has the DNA TGTGCCAGCAGTCAACAGGGGGAGAACACCGGGGAGCTGTTTTTT. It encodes CASSQQGENTGELFF.

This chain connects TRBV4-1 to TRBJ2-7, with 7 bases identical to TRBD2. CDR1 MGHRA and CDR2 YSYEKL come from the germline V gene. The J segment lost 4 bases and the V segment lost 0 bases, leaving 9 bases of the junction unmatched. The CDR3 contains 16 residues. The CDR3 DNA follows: TGCGCCAGCAGCCAAGACGGGGCGGGGGTGTCTTACGAGCAGTACTTC. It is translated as CASSQDGAGVSYEQYF.

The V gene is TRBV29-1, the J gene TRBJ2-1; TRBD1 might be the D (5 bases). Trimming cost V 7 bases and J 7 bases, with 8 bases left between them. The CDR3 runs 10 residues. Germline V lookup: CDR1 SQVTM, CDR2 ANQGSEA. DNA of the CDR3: TGCAGCGGGGGCGCTAATGAGCAGTTCTTC. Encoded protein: CSGGANEQFF.

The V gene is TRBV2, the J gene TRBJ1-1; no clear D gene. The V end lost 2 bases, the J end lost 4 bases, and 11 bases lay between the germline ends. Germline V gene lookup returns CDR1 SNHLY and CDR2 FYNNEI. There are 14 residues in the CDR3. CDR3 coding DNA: TGTGCCAGCAGTGAATTCTATCCCGGCACTGAAGCTTTCTTT. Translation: CASSEFYPGTEAFF.

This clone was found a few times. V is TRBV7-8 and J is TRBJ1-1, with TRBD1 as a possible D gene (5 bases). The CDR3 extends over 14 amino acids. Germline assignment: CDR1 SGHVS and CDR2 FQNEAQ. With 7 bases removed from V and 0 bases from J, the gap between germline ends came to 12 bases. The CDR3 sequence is CASTLGGMNTEAFF. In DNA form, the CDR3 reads TGTGCCAGCACCTTGGGGGGAATGAACACTGAAGCTTTCTTT.

This chain's CDR3 is CASSRTGLSYGYTF. As DNA, the CDR3 is TGTGCCAGCAGTCGGACAGGGTTAAGCTATGGCTACACCTTC. This chain joins TRBV6-1 and TRBJ1-2; 8 bases line up with TRBD1. Germline CDR1 and CDR2: MNHNS and SASEGT. CDR3 length equals 14 residues. The V segment lost 5 bases and the J segment 4 bases; nucleotides outside the gene matches: 6.

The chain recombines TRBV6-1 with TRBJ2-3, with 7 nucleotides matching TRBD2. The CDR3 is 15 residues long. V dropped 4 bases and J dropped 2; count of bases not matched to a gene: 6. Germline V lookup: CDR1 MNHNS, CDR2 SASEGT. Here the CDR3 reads CASSVLGGDTDTQYF. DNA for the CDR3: TGTGCCAGCAGTGTTTTGGGGGGGGACACAGATACGCAGTATTTT.

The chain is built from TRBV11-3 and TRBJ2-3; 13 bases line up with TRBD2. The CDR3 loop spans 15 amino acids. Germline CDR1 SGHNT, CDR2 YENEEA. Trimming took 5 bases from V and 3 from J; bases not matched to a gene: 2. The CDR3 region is CASSRGLAGTDTQYF. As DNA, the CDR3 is TGTGCCAGCAGCCGGGGACTAGCGGGAACAGATACGCAGTATTTT.

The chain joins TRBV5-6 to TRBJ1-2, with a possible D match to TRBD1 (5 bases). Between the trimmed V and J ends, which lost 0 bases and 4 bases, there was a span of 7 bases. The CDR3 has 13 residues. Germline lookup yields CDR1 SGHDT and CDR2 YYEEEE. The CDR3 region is CASSLDRFYGYTF. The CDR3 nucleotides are TGTGCCAGCAGCTTGGACAGGTTCTATGGCTACACCTTC.